This T cell receptor beta chain was found in a study of cytotoxic CD8 clonotypes in ibrutinib-treated CLL. Study-level information: The taking of response samples occurred after a median roughly 12 months of treatment, with a range of 6 to 36.

Study conclusions and caveats: Clonality rose at ibrutinib response, held steady in sustained remission, and fell toward baseline at progression. The study found public clonotypes uncommon, contracting or stable on treatment.

Deep sequencing aimed at 1 in 200,000 to 1 in 1 million T cells' resolution. Sequenced by immunoSEQ multiplex PCR; TCRdb stores in-frame clones only, minus some. The data show 150,000 to 200,000 clones, approximately 91% seen once. Germline values: CDR1 SGHNT, CDR2 YYREEE (reference sequence). The ends were cut back, 0 bases at V and 1 base at J, with 5 bases in the middle. The CDR3 runs to 14 residues. This clone showed up just once. What it binds is not known. This TCR came from a human donor with chronic lymphocytic leukemia. The sequences come from PBMCs, collected at disease progression, from a patient treated with ibrutinib. The rearrangement uses TRBV5-4 and TRBJ2-4; D remains ambiguous. The CDR3 nucleotides are TGTGCCAGCAGCTTGGGAAGCGCCAAAAACATTCAGTACTTC. It codes for CASSLGSAKNIQYF.